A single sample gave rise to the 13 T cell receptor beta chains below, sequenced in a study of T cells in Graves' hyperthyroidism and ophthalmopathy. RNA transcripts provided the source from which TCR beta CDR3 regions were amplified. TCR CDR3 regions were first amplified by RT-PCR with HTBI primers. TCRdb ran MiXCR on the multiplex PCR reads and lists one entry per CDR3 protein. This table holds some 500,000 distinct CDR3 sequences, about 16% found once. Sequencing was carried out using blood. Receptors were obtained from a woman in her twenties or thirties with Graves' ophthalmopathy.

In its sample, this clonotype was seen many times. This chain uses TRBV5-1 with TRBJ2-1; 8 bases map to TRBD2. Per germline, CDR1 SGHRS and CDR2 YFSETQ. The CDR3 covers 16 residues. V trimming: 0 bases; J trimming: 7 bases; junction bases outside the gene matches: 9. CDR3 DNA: TGCGCCAGCAGCTTGGCCCCGGGACTAGAAGGTAATGAGCAGTTCTTC. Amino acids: CASSLAPGLEGNEQFF.

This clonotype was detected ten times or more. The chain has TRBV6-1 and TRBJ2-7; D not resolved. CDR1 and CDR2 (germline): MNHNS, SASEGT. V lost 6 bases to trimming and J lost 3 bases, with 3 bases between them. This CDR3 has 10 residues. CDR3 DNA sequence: TGTGCCAGCAGCCACTACGAGCAGTACTTC. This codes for CASSHYEQYF.

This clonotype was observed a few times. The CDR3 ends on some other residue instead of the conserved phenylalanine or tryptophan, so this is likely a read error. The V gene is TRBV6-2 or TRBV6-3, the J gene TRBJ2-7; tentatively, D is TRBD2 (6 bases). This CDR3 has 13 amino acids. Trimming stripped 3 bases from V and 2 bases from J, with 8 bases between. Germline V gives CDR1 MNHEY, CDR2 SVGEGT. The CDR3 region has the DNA TGTGCCAGCAGTTATAGCGGCCCCTACGAGCAGTACCTC. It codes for CASSYSGPYEQYL.

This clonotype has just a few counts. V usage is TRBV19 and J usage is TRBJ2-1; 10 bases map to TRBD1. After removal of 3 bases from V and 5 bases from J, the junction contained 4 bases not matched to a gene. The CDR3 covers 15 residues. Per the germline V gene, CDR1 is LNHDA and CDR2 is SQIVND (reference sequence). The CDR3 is CASSMRTGGHNEQFF. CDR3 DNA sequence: TGTGCCAGTAGTATGCGGACAGGGGGTCACAATGAGCAGTTCTTC. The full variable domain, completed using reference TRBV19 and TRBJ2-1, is DGGITQSPKYLFRKEGQNVTLSCEQNLNHDAMYWYRQDPGQGLRLIYYSQIVNDFQKGDIAEGYSVSREKKESFPLTVTSAQKNPTAFYLCASSMRTGGHNEQFFGPGTRLTVL.

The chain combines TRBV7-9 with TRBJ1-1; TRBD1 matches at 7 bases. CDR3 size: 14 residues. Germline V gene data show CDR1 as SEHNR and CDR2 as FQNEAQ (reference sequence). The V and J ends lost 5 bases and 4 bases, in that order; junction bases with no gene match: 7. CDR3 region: CASSIRQGPTEAFF. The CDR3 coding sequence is TGTGCCAGCAGCATCCGACAGGGACCCACTGAAGCTTTCTTT.

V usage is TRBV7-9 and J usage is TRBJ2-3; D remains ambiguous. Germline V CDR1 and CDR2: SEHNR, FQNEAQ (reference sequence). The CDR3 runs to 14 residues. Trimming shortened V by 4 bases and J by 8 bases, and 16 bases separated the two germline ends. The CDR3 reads CASSSDTSWGTQYF. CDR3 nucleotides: TGTGCCAGCAGCTCCGATACCAGCTGGGGTACGCAGTATTTT.

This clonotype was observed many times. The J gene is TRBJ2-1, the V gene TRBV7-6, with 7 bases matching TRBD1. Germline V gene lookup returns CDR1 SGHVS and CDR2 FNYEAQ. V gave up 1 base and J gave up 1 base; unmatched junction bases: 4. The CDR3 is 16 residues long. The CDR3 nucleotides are TGTGCCAGCAGCTTAGGAGGGGGCCCATCCTACAATGAGCAGTTCTTC. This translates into CASSLGGGPSYNEQFF.

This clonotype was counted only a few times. CDR3 protein: CASSEAIHTEAFF. The CDR3, as DNA: TGTGCCAGCAGTGAAGCTATCCACACTGAAGCTTTCTTT. The rearrangement uses TRBV25-1 and TRBJ1-1; no reliable D call. Germline V gene sequence: CDR1 MGHDK, CDR2 SYGVNS. V shed 2 bases and J shed 3 bases, with 7 bases lying between them. The CDR3 covers 13 residues.

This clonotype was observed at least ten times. The CDR3 DNA reads TGTGCCAGCAGCTTCCGGATCGGGGACAGGGGTGATTCACCCCTCCACTTT. It yields the protein CASSFRIGDRGDSPLHF. The V and J genes are TRBV7-2 and TRBJ1-6; 10 nucleotides align to TRBD1. With 3 bases clipped from V and 8 bases from J, the junction kept 10 bases outside the gene matches. The CDR3 is 17 residues long. Germline V gene data show CDR1 as SGHTA and CDR2 as FQGNSA.

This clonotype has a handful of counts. CDR3 amino acids: CASSLPTNIRASTDTQYF. The CDR3 DNA is TGCGCCAGCAGCTTGCCAACGAATATCCGGGCCAGCACAGATACGCAGTATTTT. The gene calls are TRBV5-1 and TRBJ2-3; D remains unclear. CDR1 and CDR2 from the germline V gene are SGHRS and YFSETQ. V was pared by 1 base and J by 0 bases, with 18 bases between. This CDR3 spans 18 amino acids.

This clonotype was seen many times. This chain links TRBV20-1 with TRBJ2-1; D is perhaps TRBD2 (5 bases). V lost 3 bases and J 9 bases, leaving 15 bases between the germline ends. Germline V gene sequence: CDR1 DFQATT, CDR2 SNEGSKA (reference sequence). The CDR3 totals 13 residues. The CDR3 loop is CSASHPGVGEQFF. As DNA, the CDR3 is TGCAGTGCTAGTCATCCCGGGGTTGGTGAGCAGTTCTTC.

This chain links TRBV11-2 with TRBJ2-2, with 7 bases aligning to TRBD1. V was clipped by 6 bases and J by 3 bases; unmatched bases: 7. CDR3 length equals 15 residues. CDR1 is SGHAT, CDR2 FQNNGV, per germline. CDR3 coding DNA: TGTGCCAGCAGTTCGACAGGGATGGACACCGGGGAGCTGTTTTTT. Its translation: CASSSTGMDTGELFF.

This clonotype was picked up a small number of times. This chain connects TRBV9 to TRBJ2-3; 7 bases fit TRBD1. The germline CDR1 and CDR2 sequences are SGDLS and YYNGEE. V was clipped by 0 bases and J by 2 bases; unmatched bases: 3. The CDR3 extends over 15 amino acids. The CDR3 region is CASSVEDRFTDTQYF. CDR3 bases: TGTGCCAGCAGCGTAGAGGACAGGTTCACAGATACGCAGTATTTT. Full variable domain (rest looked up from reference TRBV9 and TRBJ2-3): DSGVTQTPKHLITATGQRVTLRCSPRSGDLSVYWYQQSLDQGLQFLIQYYNGEERAKGNILERFSAQQFPDLHSELNLSSLELGDSALYFCASSVEDRFTDTQYFGPGTRLTVL.